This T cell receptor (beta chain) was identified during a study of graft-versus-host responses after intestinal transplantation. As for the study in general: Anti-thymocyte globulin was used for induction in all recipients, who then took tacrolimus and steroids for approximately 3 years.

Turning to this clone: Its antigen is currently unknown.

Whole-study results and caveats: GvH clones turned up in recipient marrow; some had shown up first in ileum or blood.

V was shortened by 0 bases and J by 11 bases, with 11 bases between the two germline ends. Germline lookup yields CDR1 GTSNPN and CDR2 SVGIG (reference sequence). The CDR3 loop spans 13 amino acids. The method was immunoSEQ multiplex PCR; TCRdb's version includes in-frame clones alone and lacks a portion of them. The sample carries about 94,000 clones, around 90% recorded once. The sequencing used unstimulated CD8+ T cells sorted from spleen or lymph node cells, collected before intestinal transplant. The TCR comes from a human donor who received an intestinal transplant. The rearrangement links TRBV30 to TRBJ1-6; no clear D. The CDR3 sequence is CAWSVTDQAPLHF. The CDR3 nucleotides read TGTGCCTGGAGTGTAACAGATCAGGCACCCCTCCACTTT.